This T cell receptor beta chain derives from a study of CD4 T cells in relation to SARS-CoV-2 and coronaviruses. For this clone: Its antigen remains unidentified.

Libraries were prepared by immunoSEQ multiplex PCR; TCRdb keeps only in-frame clonotypes and omits some of them. The sample has 20,000 to 25,000 clones; 60% to 85% are singletons. Unexposed donor CD4+ T cells date from about 2011-2018, before the COVID-19 pandemic. Isolation of CD4+ T cells took place after approximately 11 days in culture. As cell numbers allowed, unexposed-donor CD4+ T cells faced SARS-CoV-2 S/N and four cold-coronavirus spikes. Germline CDR1 reads MDHEN; CDR2 reads SYDVKM. The CDR3 extends over 15 amino acids. Trimming cost V 2 bases and J 4 bases, with 14 bases left between them. This receptor was taken from a human donor in good health. The J gene is TRBJ1-2, the V gene TRBV28, with D perhaps matching TRBD1 (5 bases). The sample was CD4+ T cells from PBMCs, cultured in vitro. CDR3 in amino acids: CASSLGGVAGYGYTF. In DNA form, the CDR3 reads TGTGCCAGCAGTTTAGGGGGTGTGGCCGGCTATGGCTACACCTTC.